This TCR beta chain was sequenced during a study of vaccination and CD4 T cells after COVID-19. This clonotype is termed medium-sized (0.01 to 0.1%). Its specificity is unknown. This sample's treatment: roughly nine-day PBMC culture with coronavirus spike peptide pools or control peptides (ViraFEST assay). The CDR3 contains 15 residues. CDR1 is MNHNS and CDR2 is SASEGT in the germline V gene. Between the trimmed V and J ends, which lost 6 bases and 0 bases, there was a span of 12 bases. An Oncomine TCR Beta short-read assay was used to sequence the DNA from cultured CD4+ T cells. TCRdb re-called the PCR reads with MiXCR, one entry per CDR3 protein. The sample contains 13,000 to 15,000 distinct CDR3 sequences, about a third of which appear only once.

The source of this sequence is a human donor with COVID-19. The rearrangement links TRBV6-1 to TRBJ1-5; D gene unclear. Sequencing was carried out using cultured CD4+ T cells from blood. The DNA for the CDR3 is TGTGCCAGCAGCCCCTCAGTCAGTAGCAATCAGCCCCAGCATTTT. It translates to CASSPSVSSNQPQHF.